This T cell receptor (beta chain) was recovered during a study of T cell responses to AZD1222 COVID-19 vaccine. For this clone: Antigen specificity is unknown.

The repertoire was sequenced with immunoSEQ multiplex PCR; TCRdb's copy has only in-frame clones and lacks some. The sample shows about 110,000 clones, 80% to 90% of them seen only once. Regarding the study as a whole: Most donors were white British, females outnumbered males, and clonal diversity was possibly underestimated. There were vaccine-associated CD4 TCRs across spike, dominant at 160-218 and 743-854. Two AZD1222 doses significantly raised spike-specific TCR breadth and depth over controls. Only 5 or 6 AZD1222 recipients were seropositive at baseline.

Germline V lookup: CDR1 KGHSH, CDR2 LQKENI. The J segment lost 2 bases and the V segment lost 6 bases, leaving 6 bases of the junction unmatched. This CDR3 comprises 15 residues. The chain has TRBV18 and TRBJ2-1; 8 nucleotides line up with TRBD2. This TCR was recovered from an adult who received the AZD1222 COVID-19 vaccine. The sequences come from peripheral blood, collected 28 days after the second AZD1222 dose. CDR3 nucleotides: TGTGCCAGCTCGCTACTAGCGGCCGCCTACAATGAGCAGTTCTTC. This translates into CASSLLAAAYNEQFF.